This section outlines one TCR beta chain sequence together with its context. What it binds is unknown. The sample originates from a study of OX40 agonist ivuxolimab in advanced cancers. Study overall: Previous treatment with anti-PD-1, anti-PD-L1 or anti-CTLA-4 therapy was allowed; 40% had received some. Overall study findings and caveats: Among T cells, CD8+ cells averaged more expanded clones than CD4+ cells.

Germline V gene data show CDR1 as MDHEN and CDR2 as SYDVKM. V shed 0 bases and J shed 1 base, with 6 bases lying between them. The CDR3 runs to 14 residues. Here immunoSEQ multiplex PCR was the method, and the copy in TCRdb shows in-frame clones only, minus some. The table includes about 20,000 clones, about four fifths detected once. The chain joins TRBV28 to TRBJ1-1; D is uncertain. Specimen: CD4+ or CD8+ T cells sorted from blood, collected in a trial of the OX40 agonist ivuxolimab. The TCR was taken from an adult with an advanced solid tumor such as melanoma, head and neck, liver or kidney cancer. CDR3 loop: CASSLWVGNTEAFF. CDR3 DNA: TGTGCCAGCAGTTTATGGGTAGGGAACACTGAAGCTTTCTTT.